This passage covers 28 T cell receptor beta chains from one sample sequenced in a study of T cells after yellow fever vaccination. One entry per CDR3 protein results from TCRdb running MiXCR on the 5' RACE reads. This table has about 58,000 distinct CDR3 sequences, roughly 7.4% appearing once. The sample consisted of CD8+ T cells sorted from PBMCs, taken on the day of the first yellow fever vaccination. Receptors originate from a man aged 18 to 29 who received the YFV17D yellow fever vaccine.

This clonotype has more than one count but fewer than ten. The chain uses TRBV5-6 and TRBJ2-7; D not resolved. Germline values: CDR1 SGHDT, CDR2 YYEEEE. Deletions cut 0 bases from V and 6 bases from J, with 7 bases between. The CDR3 covers 12 residues. The CDR3 loop reads CASSLGGREQYV. For the CDR3, the DNA is TGTGCCAGCAGCTTGGGGGGTCGCGAGCAGTACGTC.

This clonotype came up a few times. CDR3 coding DNA: TGTGCCAGCAGTTACACGAGGGTTTACAATGAGCAGTTCTTC. Residues: CASSYTRVYNEQFF. This rearrangement joins TRBV6-5 to TRBJ2-1; D perhaps matches TRBD2 (5 bases). This CDR3 has 14 amino acids. The germline CDR1 and CDR2 sequences are MNHEY and SVGAGI. V lost 2 bases to trimming and J lost 4 bases, with 9 bases between them.

In its sample, this clonotype was seen many times. The chain employs TRBV4-1 and TRBJ1-1; tentative D call: TRBD1 (5 bases). The V gene's germline CDR1 is MGHRA and CDR2 YSYEKL. Trimming removed 0 bases from V and 7 bases from J, with 15 bases in between. This CDR3 is 15 amino acids long. CDR3 DNA sequence: TGCGCCAGCAGCCAAGAAGGAGGCGGGGGTGGTGAAGCTTTCTTT. Protein product: CASSQEGGGGGEAFF.

The table lists this clonotype with many counts. The rearrangement uses TRBV7-9 and TRBJ2-2; 8 bases match TRBD1. This CDR3 is built from 15 residues. The V segment lost 3 bases and the J segment 7 bases; nucleotides outside the gene matches: 7. Germline CDR1 and CDR2: SEHNR and FQNEAQ (reference sequence). CDR3 DNA: TGTGCCAGCAGCTTTGGGGACAGGTCAATCGGGGAGCTGTTTTTT. This gives the protein CASSFGDRSIGELFF.

This clonotype was counted ten times or more. V usage is TRBV4-3 and J usage is TRBJ2-7, with 9 bases lining up with TRBD2. The CDR3 has 15 amino acids. V gave up 1 base and J gave up 2 bases; unmatched junction bases: 3. The germline gives CDR1 LGHNA, CDR2 YSLEER. The CDR3 loop reads CASSQVLAGPYEQYF. The CDR3, as DNA: TGCGCCAGCAGCCAAGTGCTAGCGGGGCCCTACGAGCAGTACTTC.

This clonotype appeared a few times. The V call is TRBV7-6, the J call TRBJ2-3, with 8 nucleotides matching TRBD2. This CDR3 is built from 15 residues. Germline CDR1 SGHVS, CDR2 FNYEAQ. J lost 8 bases, V lost 3 bases, and 10 bases had no gene match. The CDR3 protein is CASSLAATSVATQYF. The CDR3 DNA reads as TGTGCCAGCAGCTTGGCCGCGACTAGCGTCGCTACGCAGTATTTT.

This clonotype appeared many times. The V call is TRBV7-9, the J call TRBJ1-1; 8 bases are a match to TRBD1. Germline V gives CDR1 SEHNR, CDR2 FQNEAQ (reference sequence). The CDR3 sequence is 14 residues long. The V gene end was trimmed by 5 bases and the J gene end by 3 bases; junction bases not matched to a gene: 5. The CDR3 bases are TGTGCCAGCAGCGTTGCGACAGGGGACACTGAAGCTTTCTTT. This gives the protein CASSVATGDTEAFF.

This clonotype was picked up many times. V usage is TRBV6-1 and J usage is TRBJ2-1; TRBD2 agrees at 11 bases. V dropped 3 bases and J dropped 6; count of bases not matched to a gene: 1. The CDR3 loop spans 14 amino acids. Germline V gives CDR1 MNHNS, CDR2 SASEGT. The CDR3 DNA reads as TGTGCCAGCAGTGATAGCGGGGGGGCCAATGAGCAGTTCTTC. Translated: CASSDSGGANEQFF.

This clonotype was seen a single time. The chain has TRBV12-3 or TRBV12-4 and TRBJ2-2, with 8 bases lining up with TRBD2. The CDR3 contains 17 residues. The trim removed 7 bases at V and 1 base at J, leaving 11 bases unmatched. In DNA, the CDR3 is TGTGCCAGCACCCCGAGTGGCGGGGGGATGAACACCGGGGAGCTGTTTTTT. This gives the protein CASTPSGGGMNTGELFF.

For this clonotype: This sequence may be a read error, since a much larger clone differs from it by one base. The V and J genes are TRBV30 and TRBJ2-3; D is unclear. Germline CDR1 and CDR2: GTSNPN and SVGIG (reference sequence). The ends were cut back, 5 bases at V and 4 bases at J, with 7 bases in the middle. There are 11 residues in the CDR3. The CDR3 loop is CAWSISDTQYF. CDR3 DNA sequence: TGTGCCTGGTCTATATCAGATACGCAGTATTTT. Using reference TRBV30 and TRBJ2-3 for the parts outside the CDR3, the full variable domain is SQTIHQWPATLVQPVGSPLSLECTVEGTSNPNLYWYRQAAGRGLQLLFYSVGIGQISSEVPQNLSASRPQDRQFILSSKKLLLSDSGFYLCAWSISDTQYFGPGTRLTVL.

This clonotype was observed at least ten times. The chain combines TRBV3-1 with TRBJ2-1; the match to TRBD1 covers 7 bases. Trimming took 6 bases from V and 10 from J; bases not matched to a gene: 9. Germline CDR1 reads LGHDT; CDR2 reads YNNKEL (reference sequence). This CDR3 is built from 13 residues. The chain's CDR3 is CASSSTGAWEQFF. CDR3 sequence (DNA): TGTGCCAGCAGTTCCACAGGGGCTTGGGAGCAGTTCTTC.

The V and J genes are TRBV12-3 or TRBV12-4 and TRBJ1-2; no clear D. V was shortened by 10 bases and J by 2 bases, with 14 bases between the two germline ends. The CDR3 is 13 amino acids. CDR3 DNA sequence: TGTGCCACCGGCGCGGGAGAGAACTATGGCTACACCTTC. This translates into CATGAGENYGYTF.

As regards this clonotype: Since a much larger clone is just one base distant, this may be a read error. The chain recombines TRBV29-1 with TRBJ2-1; possibly TRBD1 for D (7 bases). The length of the CDR3 is 13 residues. Germline assignment: CDR1 SQVTM and CDR2 ANQGSEA. The CDR3 nucleotides read TGCGGCGTTCAGGGGGGCCGTTACAATGAGCAGTTCTTC. This encodes CGVQGGRYNEQFF.

In this sample, this clonotype turned up many times. The chain uses TRBV12-3 or TRBV12-4 and TRBJ1-1; a weak D match, TRBD1 (5 bases). The CDR3 runs 13 residues. The V gene lost 2 bases and the J gene lost 6 bases, with 10 bases spanning the gap. CDR3 sequence: CASSLHSGAEAFF. CDR3 in DNA: TGTGCCAGCAGTTTACACTCGGGGGCTGAAGCTTTCTTT.

Ten or more counts support this clonotype. The chain couples TRBV7-2 to TRBJ2-2; 16 positions match TRBD2. The CDR3 runs 18 residues. CDR1 and CDR2 (germline): SGHTA, FQGNSA. V lost 5 bases to trimming and J lost 7 bases; unmatched junction nucleotides: 10. DNA of the CDR3: TGTGCCAGCAGCACGTCGGGACTAGCGGGGGGGCAAAGCGGGGAGCTGTTTTTT. Its translation: CASSTSGLAGGQSGELFF.

There are many counts of this clonotype. This chain uses TRBV3-1 with TRBJ2-7, with TRBD1 as a possible D gene (7 bases). Germline CDR1 is LGHDT and CDR2 is YNNKEL (reference sequence). The CDR3 spans 15 residues. Between the trimmed V and J ends, which lost 4 bases and 3 bases, there was a span of 16 bases. The CDR3 protein is CASSPQARGDYEQYF. For the CDR3, the DNA is TGTGCCAGCAGCCCCCAGGCCAGGGGGGACTACGAGCAGTACTTC.

This clonotype was observed at least ten times. This chain links TRBV11-2 with TRBJ2-2; TRBD2 matches at 8 bases. J was trimmed by 3 bases and V by 2 bases; bases with no gene match: 11. Germline CDR1 is SGHAT and CDR2 is FQNNGV. The CDR3 extends over 18 amino acids. The CDR3 reads CASSLMPSGRLDTGELFF. CDR3 DNA: TGTGCCAGCAGCTTAATGCCTAGCGGGCGCCTGGACACCGGGGAGCTGTTTTTT.

Ten or more counts support this clonotype. This sequence joins TRBV7-9 and TRBJ2-1; D gene unclear. CDR3 size: 16 residues. Germline V gene data show CDR1 as SEHNR and CDR2 as FQNEAQ (reference sequence). V lost 1 base to trimming and J lost 11 bases, with 21 bases between them. The CDR3 nucleotides read TGTGCCAGCAGCTTAGAACGGTATACTTATTCAATGAAGCAGTTCTTC. It yields the protein CASSLERYTYSMKQFF.

This clonotype has a count of ten or more. The chain recombines TRBV6-1 with TRBJ2-5; TRBD2 matches 8 bases. Germline values: CDR1 MNHNS, CDR2 SASEGT. This CDR3 comprises 15 residues. V gave up 7 bases and J gave up 2 bases; unmatched junction bases: 9. DNA for the CDR3: TGTGCCAGCACCTACCTTAGCGGGGAACAAGAGACCCAGTACTTC. Its protein product is CASTYLSGEQETQYF.

A few counts support this clonotype. V and J are TRBV2 and TRBJ2-1; TRBD1 might be the D (6 bases). The V end lost 10 bases, the J end lost 5 bases, and 15 bases lay between the germline ends. Germline V CDR1 and CDR2: SNHLY, FYNNEI. The CDR3 contains 13 residues. DNA of the CDR3: TGTGCCAAAGAACAGGGATCTCACAATGAGCAGTTCTTC. Its translation is CAKEQGSHNEQFF.

This clonotype was seen more than once but under ten times. The chain combines TRBV7-2 with TRBJ1-2, with unresolved D. This CDR3 has 12 amino acids. Germline CDR1 reads SGHTA; CDR2 reads FQGNSA. Trimming removed 4 bases at V and 5 bases at J, with 8 bases between. For the CDR3, the DNA is TGTGCCAGCAGCTCCACCGGTTATGGCTACACCTTC. Translation gives CASSSTGYGYTF.

This clonotype came up many times. The rearrangement links TRBV5-1 to TRBJ2-7; the D gene is possibly TRBD1 (6 bases). CDR1 and CDR2 from the germline V gene are SGHRS and YFSETQ. The CDR3 loop spans 13 amino acids. Deletions cut 2 bases from V and 4 bases from J, with 10 bases between. The CDR3 DNA sequence: TGCGCCAGCAGCTTCGGACAGAATTACGAGCAGTACTTC. Its translation is CASSFGQNYEQYF.

The chain links TRBV20-1 to TRBJ1-1; D is unresolved. Germline-derived CDR1 and CDR2 are DFQATT and SNEGSKA (reference sequence). V was pared by 4 bases and J by 8 bases, with 11 bases between. The CDR3 is made up of 11 amino acids. The CDR3 DNA reads TGCAGTGCTAAGGACCACCTGGAAGCTTTCTTT. This sequence encodes CSAKDHLEAFF.

This clonotype was observed a handful of times. The V gene is TRBV7-9, the J gene TRBJ1-4, with TRBD1 matching 8 bases. CDR1 and CDR2 from the germline V gene are SEHNR and FQNEAQ (reference sequence). This CDR3 comprises 16 residues. The trim removed 2 bases at V and 1 base at J, leaving 3 bases unmatched. CDR3 loop: CASSLLTGGTNEKLFF. CDR3 DNA: TGTGCCAGCAGCTTACTCACAGGGGGAACTAATGAAAAACTGTTTTTT.

Many counts were recorded for this clonotype. The chain joins TRBV12-3 or TRBV12-4 to TRBJ2-3; either TRBD1 or TRBD2 may supply D (5 bases each). V was shortened by 6 bases and J by 2 bases, with 12 bases between the two germline ends. CDR3 length equals 14 residues. This CDR3 is CASSPGRITDTQYF. The CDR3 coding sequence is TGTGCCAGCAGCCCGGGACGCATCACAGATACGCAGTATTTT.

This clonotype was seen more than once but under ten times. This chain connects TRBV4-2 to TRBJ2-2; D not certain. Germline lookup yields CDR1 LGHNA and CDR2 YNFKEQ. The CDR3 is made up of 17 amino acids. Trimming took off 0 bases at V and 0 bases at J, with 11 bases between the two ends. The CDR3 loop reads CASSQEPFGSNTGELFF. CDR3 in DNA: TGTGCCAGCAGCCAAGAACCATTTGGGTCGAACACCGGGGAGCTGTTTTTT.

This clonotype was counted many times. The chain joins TRBV5-1 to TRBJ2-5; TRBD2 matches at 8 bases. This CDR3 comprises 15 residues. Germline-derived CDR1 and CDR2 are SGHRS and YFSETQ. With 2 bases clipped from V and 0 bases from J, the junction kept 3 bases outside the gene matches. CDR3 in amino acids: CASSFQRGNQETQYF. DNA for the CDR3: TGCGCCAGCAGCTTCCAGCGGGGGAACCAAGAGACCCAGTACTTC. Filled out from reference TRBV5-1 and TRBJ2-5, the complete variable domain reads KAGVTQTPRYLIKTRGQQVTLSCSPISGHRSVSWYQQTPGQGLQFLFEYFSETQRNKGNFPGRFSGRQFSNSRSEMNVSTLELGDSALYLCASSFQRGNQETQYFGPGTRLLVL.

The chain is built from TRBV7-9 and TRBJ2-3; 9 positions agree with TRBD2. The CDR3 covers 15 residues. V gave up 3 bases and J gave up 4 bases; unmatched junction bases: 5. Germline V CDR1 and CDR2: SEHNR, FQNEAQ (reference sequence). In DNA form, the CDR3 reads TGTGCCAGCAGCTTTTCGGGGACTAGCCCAGATACGCAGTATTTT. Translating it yields CASSFSGTSPDTQYF.